This TCR beta chain was sequenced in a study of OX40 agonist ivuxolimab in advanced cancers. About the study: Ivuxolimab is an agonistic anti-OX40 (CD134) antibody, and patients were treated with it. Six ivuxolimab dose levels, 0.01 to 10 mg/kg, were given intravenously every 2 weeks.

Some clones are missing from TCRdb's copy, which holds only in-frame ones; the method was immunoSEQ multiplex PCR. The repertoire includes some 50,000 clones, 75% to 85% of them detected once, and roughly 2.6% sits in the top ten. V gave up 1 base and J gave up 7 bases, with 20 bases separating them. This CDR3 spans 16 amino acids. Germline V gene sequence: CDR1 SEHNR, CDR2 FQNEAQ (reference sequence). The genes are TRBV7-9 and TRBJ2-7; maybe TRBD2 (5 bases). The sequencing used CD4+ or CD8+ T cells sorted from blood, collected in a trial of the OX40 agonist ivuxolimab. This clonotype was obtained from an adult with an advanced solid tumor such as melanoma, head and neck, liver or kidney cancer. This CDR3 is CASSLEGWESAREQYF. The CDR3 DNA reads as TGTGCCAGCAGCTTAGAAGGTTGGGAGAGCGCGAGGGAGCAGTACTTC.